Given below is one T cell receptor beta chain in context. In the original workflow: Amplification of reference gene primers was used by the study to estimate nucleated cell counts. The method was immunoSEQ multiplex PCR; TCRdb's version includes in-frame clones alone and lacks a portion of them. V and J calls plus clone size are reproduced from that table; the DNA served to infer D and trimming. The sample contains around 160,000 clones, about 84% of which appear only once. The CDR3 contains 14 residues. Germline assignment: CDR1 SNHLY and CDR2 FYNNEI. The data stem from a study of blood T cell repertoires in COVID-19. Participant ages covered about 18 to 89 years across 24 US areas.

The receptor was derived from a man aged 35 to 55 who had recovered from COVID-19. The sample was PBMCs or T cells enriched from blood (not recorded which). The chain links TRBV2 to TRBJ2-3; D unclear. CDR3 coding DNA: TGTGCTAGCTTATACAGAGCCGACACAGATACGCAGTATTTT. It translates to CASLYRADTDTQYF.